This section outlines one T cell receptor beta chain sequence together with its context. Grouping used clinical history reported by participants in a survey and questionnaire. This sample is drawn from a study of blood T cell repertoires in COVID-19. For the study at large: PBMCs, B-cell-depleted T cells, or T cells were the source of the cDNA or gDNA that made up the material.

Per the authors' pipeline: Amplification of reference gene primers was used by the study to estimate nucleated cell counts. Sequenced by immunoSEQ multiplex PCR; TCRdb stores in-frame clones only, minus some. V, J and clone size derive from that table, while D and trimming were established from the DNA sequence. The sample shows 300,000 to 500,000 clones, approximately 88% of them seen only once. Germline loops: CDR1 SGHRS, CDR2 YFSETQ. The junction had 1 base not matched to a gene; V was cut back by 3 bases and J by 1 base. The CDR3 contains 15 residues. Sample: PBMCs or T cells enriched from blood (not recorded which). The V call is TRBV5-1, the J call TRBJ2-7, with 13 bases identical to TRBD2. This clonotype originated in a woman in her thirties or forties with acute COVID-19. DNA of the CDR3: TGCGCCAGCAGCTGGGGACTAGCGGGGTCCTACGAGCAGTACTTC. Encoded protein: CASSWGLAGSYEQYF.